Below, 31 T cell receptor beta chains from the same sample are listed, as sequenced in a study of chronic HIV infection and antiretroviral therapy. MiXCR was run by TCRdb on the 5' RACE reads, yielding one entry per CDR3 protein. Here the sample spans 40,000 to 50,000 distinct CDR3 sequences, about a fifth being singletons. The sample consisted of peripheral blood. Receptor source: an adult who had HIV and had not received antiretroviral therapy, or was an uninfected healthy control (not recorded which).

In its sample, this clonotype was seen a few times. The chain employs TRBV5-1 and TRBJ2-3; D gene ambiguous. Germline CDR1 reads SGHRS; CDR2 reads YFSETQ. This CDR3 is 12 amino acids long. Between the trimmed V and J ends, which lost 0 bases and 5 bases, there was a span of 4 bases. CDR3 sequence: CASSLGGDTQYF. As DNA, the CDR3 is TGCGCCAGCAGCTTGGGTGGAGATACGCAGTATTTT.

In its sample, this clonotype was seen a few times. V gene TRBV20-1 combines with J gene TRBJ2-7; D is ambiguous. The germline V and J ends were trimmed by 3 bases and 4 bases, with 19 bases remaining between them. CDR3 size: 15 residues. Per germline, CDR1 DFQATT and CDR2 SNEGSKA (reference sequence). CDR3 coding DNA: TGCAGTGCTAGCGGGTGGGGTAGGATAAATTACGAGCAGTACTTC. Its translation: CSASGWGRINYEQYF.

This clonotype was seen a few times. The V and J genes are TRBV28 and TRBJ2-7, with D possibly TRBD1 on 6 matching bases. V was clipped by 6 bases and J by 3 bases, with 18 bases between them. This CDR3 comprises 15 residues. Germline V gene sequence: CDR1 MDHEN, CDR2 SYDVKM. The CDR3 reads CASRLFRGPIYEQYF. The CDR3 nucleotides read TGTGCCAGCAGATTGTTCAGGGGCCCGATCTACGAGCAGTACTTC.

This chain links TRBV20-1 with TRBJ2-1, with 14 bases fitting TRBD2. Per germline, CDR1 DFQATT and CDR2 SNEGSKA (reference sequence). This CDR3 is 16 amino acids long. V gave up 2 bases and J gave up 3 bases; unmatched junction bases: 3. The CDR3: CSARPGTSGSYNEQFF. The CDR3 DNA follows: TGCAGTGCTAGACCCGGGACTAGCGGGAGCTACAATGAGCAGTTCTTC.

The chain couples TRBV28 to TRBJ1-1, with a possible D match to TRBD1 (5 bases). Germline V gene lookup returns CDR1 MDHEN and CDR2 SYDVKM. Between the trimmed V and J ends, which lost 5 bases and 6 bases, there was a span of 19 bases. The CDR3 covers 15 residues. In DNA form, the CDR3 reads TGTGCCAGCAGTCCGAACAAGTGGGGCCACGCTGAAGCTTTCTTT. It translates to CASSPNKWGHAEAFF.

This chain joins TRBV2 and TRBJ1-1; the match to TRBD1 covers 7 bases. CDR1 and CDR2 (germline): SNHLY, FYNNEI. The CDR3 sequence is 11 residues long. With 11 bases clipped from V and 7 bases from J, the junction kept 7 bases outside the gene matches. The DNA for the CDR3 is TGTGCCGGACAGGAATCGGGTGAAGCTTTCTTT. Its translation is CAGQESGEAFF. The full variable domain, with the rest looked up from reference TRBV2 and TRBJ1-1, is EPEVTQTPSHQVTQMGQEVILRCVPISNHLYFYWYRQILGQKVEFLVSFYNNEISEKSEIFDDQFSVERPDGSNFTLKIRSTKLEDSAMYFCAGQESGEAFFGQGTRLTVV.

The chain uses TRBV5-1 and TRBJ2-3; D not certain. This CDR3 contains 12 residues. V was cut by 4 bases and J by 4 bases, with 7 bases left in between. Germline V gene sequence: CDR1 SGHRS, CDR2 YFSETQ. CDR3 region: CASSGDADTQYF. CDR3 coding DNA: TGCGCCAGCAGCGGCGACGCAGATACGCAGTATTTT.

This clonotype has only a few counts. This chain joins TRBV20-1 and TRBJ1-1, with 10 positions matching TRBD1. Germline assignment: CDR1 DFQATT and CDR2 SNEGSKA (reference sequence). V dropped 3 bases and J dropped 6; count of bases not matched to a gene: 7. The CDR3 totals 14 residues. The DNA of the CDR3 is TGCAGTGCTAGGGGACAGGGGCGCGGGCCTGAAGCTTTCTTT. The encoded protein is CSARGQGRGPEAFF.

J is TRBJ1-5 and V is TRBV2, with 10 bases lining up with TRBD1. The CDR3 has 14 amino acids. Germline V gene lookup returns CDR1 SNHLY and CDR2 FYNNEI. The V segment lost 11 bases and the J segment 9 bases; nucleotides outside the gene matches: 13. For the CDR3, the DNA is TGTGCCTCAGTTGGGACAGGGGTTGGATCGCCCCAGCATTTT. Translating it yields CASVGTGVGSPQHF.

The V gene is TRBV20-1, the J gene TRBJ2-7; maybe TRBD1 (5 bases). CDR3 length: 13 amino acids. Between the trimmed V and J ends, which lost 5 bases and 5 bases, there was a span of 16 bases. Looked up from germline, CDR1 is DFQATT and CDR2 is SNEGSKA (reference sequence). CDR3 sequence (DNA): TGCAGTGCTTTAACGGCAGGGTTCCACGAGCAGTACTTC. This sequence encodes CSALTAGFHEQYF.

V usage is TRBV27 and J usage is TRBJ1-2, with 7 bases aligning to TRBD1. This CDR3 is built from 15 residues. Germline values: CDR1 MNHEY, CDR2 SMNVEV (reference sequence). V lost 5 bases, J lost 2 bases, and 8 bases stayed unmatched. The CDR3: CASSPMGQKNYGYTF. The CDR3 region has the DNA TGTGCCAGCAGTCCGATGGGACAGAAAAACTATGGCTACACCTTC.

The CDR3 spells CASSLREEKLFF. The CDR3 DNA sequence: TGTGCCAGCAGCTTAAGAGAAGAAAAACTGTTTTTT. This chain uses TRBV11-2 with TRBJ1-4; unclear D gene. The CDR3 is 12 amino acids. V was trimmed by 2 bases and J by 8 bases, leaving 6 bases between them. Germline V gives CDR1 SGHAT, CDR2 FQNNGV.

The V gene is TRBV4-1, the J gene TRBJ2-7, with TRBD2 identical over 13 bases. CDR1 MGHRA and CDR2 YSYEKL come from the germline V gene. The CDR3 spans 16 residues. The junction had 4 bases not matched to a gene; V was cut back by 2 bases and J by 3 bases. In DNA form, the CDR3 reads TGCGCCAGCAGCCAACATGGGACTAGCGGGGTCTACGAGCAGTACTTC. Protein product: CASSQHGTSGVYEQYF.

V gene TRBV10-3 combines with J gene TRBJ1-1, with D unclear. CDR1 and CDR2 (germline): ENHRY, SYGVKD. Trimming stripped 8 bases from V and 4 bases from J, with 11 bases between. The CDR3 consists of 12 residues. In nucleotides, the CDR3 is TGTGCCATCGCCAAGGGCGCCACTGAAGCTTTCTTT. Translating it yields CAIAKGATEAFF.

This clonotype was found a few times. The CDR3: CSASRGALDYGYTF. The DNA for the CDR3 is TGCAGTGCTTCGCGGGGGGCTCTCGACTATGGCTACACCTTC. The V gene is TRBV20-1, the J gene TRBJ1-2; perhaps TRBD1 as D (6 bases). Trimming removed 5 bases at V and 3 bases at J, with 16 bases between. The CDR3 loop spans 14 amino acids. Germline CDR1 is DFQATT and CDR2 is SNEGSKA (reference sequence).

In its sample, this clonotype was seen a few times. The chain has TRBV14 and TRBJ2-6; the D is unclear. Per the germline V gene, CDR1 is SGHDN and CDR2 is FVKESK. V gave up 1 base and J gave up 0 bases, with 7 bases separating them. This CDR3 has 16 residues. CDR3 sequence (DNA): TGTGCCAGCAGCCAAGGCGGATACTCTGGGGCCAACGTCCTGACTTTC. It translates to CASSQGGYSGANVLTF.

The chain carries TRBV28 and TRBJ1-6; D remains ambiguous. CDR3 length: 14 amino acids. V was trimmed by 6 bases and J by 7 bases, leaving 13 bases between them. Per germline, CDR1 MDHEN and CDR2 SYDVKM. CDR3 protein: CASRLGGWNSPLHF. The CDR3 DNA follows: TGTGCCAGCAGGCTTGGAGGGTGGAATTCACCCCTCCACTTT.

The chain carries TRBV28 and TRBJ1-2; D remains unclear. This CDR3 is 13 amino acids long. Trimming cost V 6 bases and J 10 bases, with 18 bases left between them. In germline, CDR1 is MDHEN, CDR2 SYDVKM. CDR3 residues: CASSGRASTPYTF. CDR3 DNA: TGTGCCAGCAGCGGACGGGCTTCAACTCCCTACACCTTC.

This clonotype was seen once. The gene calls are TRBV20-1 and TRBJ2-7, with no clear D. Trimming stripped 5 bases from V and 0 bases from J, with 11 bases between. This CDR3 spans 13 amino acids. Germline CDR1 reads DFQATT; CDR2 reads SNEGSKA (reference sequence). The chain's CDR3 is CSAEPSYSYEQYF. The CDR3 DNA reads as TGCAGTGCTGAGCCTTCTTACTCCTACGAGCAGTACTTC.

J is TRBJ2-6 and V is TRBV4-1; the D gene could be TRBD1 or TRBD2 (5 bases each). CDR3 length: 16 residues. Looked up from germline, CDR1 is MGHRA and CDR2 is YSYEKL. Trimming removed 4 bases at V and 5 bases at J, with 15 bases between. DNA of the CDR3: TGCGCCAGCAGCCTCCCTACGAGGGGACGGGCCAACGTCCTGACTTTC. Its protein is CASSLPTRGRANVLTF.

The chain employs TRBV25-1 and TRBJ1-5; no clear D. The V gene lost 5 bases and the J gene lost 4 bases, with 3 bases spanning the gap. Looked up from germline, CDR1 is MGHDK and CDR2 is SYGVNS. CDR3 length: 11 residues. This CDR3 is CASSYNQPQHF. In nucleotides, the CDR3 is TGTGCCAGCAGTTATAATCAGCCCCAGCATTTT.

This clonotype has only a few counts. The chain joins TRBV5-1 to TRBJ2-7; either TRBD1 or TRBD2 may fit D (5 bases each). This CDR3 region has 15 residues. The V gene's germline CDR1 is SGHRS and CDR2 YFSETQ. V was trimmed by 2 bases and J by 0 bases, leaving 12 bases between them. Here the CDR3 DNA reads TGCGCCAGCAGCTTTTTGGGGGTTAGCTCCTACGAGCAGTACTTC. The encoded protein is CASSFLGVSSYEQYF. The full variable domain, rest sourced from reference TRBV5-1 and TRBJ2-7, is KAGVTQTPRYLIKTRGQQVTLSCSPISGHRSVSWYQQTPGQGLQFLFEYFSETQRNKGNFPGRFSGRQFSNSRSEMNVSTLELGDSALYLCASSFLGVSSYEQYFGPGTRLTVT.

The chain uses TRBV18 and TRBJ1-6; 8 bases align to TRBD1. V dropped 6 bases and J dropped 0; count of bases not matched to a gene: 7. CDR3 length equals 17 residues. CDR1 and CDR2 from the germline V gene are KGHSH and LQKENI. CDR3: CASSPRTGSSYNSPLHF. In DNA form, the CDR3 reads TGTGCCAGCTCGCCAAGGACAGGGAGCTCCTATAATTCACCCCTCCACTTT.

A few counts support this clonotype. The CDR3, as DNA: TGTGCCAGCAACACAGCGGAGGCTAACTATGGCTACACCTTC. Translation gives CASNTAEANYGYTF. This chain joins TRBV7-9 and TRBJ1-2, with D unclear. V gave up 7 bases and J gave up 0 bases, with 12 bases separating them. The CDR3 consists of 14 residues. CDR1 and CDR2 (germline): SEHNR, FQNEAQ (reference sequence).

This chain links TRBV28 with TRBJ2-7, with a tentative D call TRBD2 (5 bases). CDR3 length: 12 residues. Germline V lookup: CDR1 MDHEN, CDR2 SYDVKM. The V gene lost 3 bases and the J gene lost 10 bases, with 13 bases spanning the gap. The CDR3 spells CASSLRAGAQYF. The DNA of the CDR3 is TGTGCCAGCAGTTTGCGGGCAGGAGCCCAGTACTTC.

This rearrangement joins TRBV28 to TRBJ2-4; TRBD1 or TRBD2 may be the D gene (6 bases each). Germline V gene lookup returns CDR1 MDHEN and CDR2 SYDVKM. The CDR3 runs to 15 residues. Trimming left V 6 bases short and J 0 bases short, with 12 bases between. The CDR3, as DNA: TGTGCCAGCAGCCTACAGGGACTAGCCAAAAACATTCAGTACTTC. Its translation: CASSLQGLAKNIQYF.

CDR3 DNA sequence: TGTGCCAGCAGACCCGGGACGGCCGTCTCTGGAAACACCATATATTTT. It yields the protein CASRPGTAVSGNTIYF. V gene TRBV27 combines with J gene TRBJ1-3, with D possibly being TRBD1 (5 bases). The ends were cut back, 6 bases at V and 0 bases at J, with 15 bases in the middle. Germline CDR1 MNHEY, CDR2 SMNVEV (reference sequence). CDR3 length equals 16 residues.

This chain joins TRBV10-2 and TRBJ2-1, with 10 bases matching TRBD2. The CDR3 spans 16 residues. Germline V gene sequence: CDR1 WSHSY, CDR2 SAAADI. J lost 0 bases, V lost 6 bases, and 5 bases had no gene match. CDR3 residues: CASSKIAGGSYNEQFF. In DNA, the CDR3 is TGCGCCAGCAGCAAAATAGCGGGAGGCTCCTACAATGAGCAGTTCTTC.

The J gene is TRBJ2-7, the V gene TRBV30; TRBD1 aligns across 9 bases. The junction had 7 bases not matched to a gene; V was cut back by 5 bases and J by 11 bases. Germline V CDR1 and CDR2: GTSNPN, SVGIG (reference sequence). This CDR3 is built from 11 residues. The CDR3 sequence: CAWGTGLGKYF. As DNA, the CDR3 is TGTGCCTGGGGGACAGGGCTAGGGAAGTACTTC.

The chain employs TRBV3-1 and TRBJ2-7; 12 nucleotides agree with TRBD2. Trimming at V came to 4 bases and at J to 4 bases, leaving 29 bases not matched to a gene. CDR3 length equals 23 residues. Germline loops: CDR1 LGHDT, CDR2 YNNKEL (reference sequence). The CDR3 sequence: CASSPARGAGTVSEGLAGYEQYF. The CDR3, as DNA: TGTGCCAGCAGCCCCGCGAGGGGGGCAGGGACGGTTTCGGAAGGACTAGCGGGGTACGAGCAGTACTTC.

In this sample, this clonotype turned up a few times. The chain carries TRBV23-1 and TRBJ2-3; TRBD2 matches 7 bases. TRBV23-1 is reported as an ORF; its role is uncertain. Unmatched junction bases numbered 15, after V lost 6 bases and J lost 6 bases. The CDR3 contains 16 residues. CDR3: CASSGNLAASEDTQYF. CDR3 DNA: TGCGCCAGCAGCGGCAACCTAGCGGCTTCGGAGGATACGCAGTATTTT.